The 24 T cell receptor beta chains listed next were all sequenced from one sample in a study of technical replicates of blood from a handful of donors. Only in-frame clones appear in the TCRdb table, and some are missing; sequencing was by immunoSEQ multiplex PCR. Among under 80,000 clones listed, about nine tenths were seen once. Sequenced: T cells isolated from PBMCs. The receptors derive from a human donor in good health. Some clones in this sample may be carry-over from other donors' samples.

The chain joins TRBV27 to TRBJ2-7; TRBD1 is a possible D gene (6 bases). The CDR3 length is 12 residues. V was clipped by 2 bases and J by 4 bases, with 6 bases between them. Germline CDR1 is MNHEY and CDR2 is SMNVEV (reference sequence). The CDR3 nucleotides read TGTGCCAGCAGTTTACAGGGGTACGAGCAGTACTTC. It codes for CASSLQGYEQYF.

The chain employs TRBV4-3 and TRBJ2-5, with 7 bases lining up with TRBD1. V was clipped by 3 bases and J by 5 bases; unmatched bases: 15. This CDR3 is 17 amino acids long. Germline loops: CDR1 LGHNA, CDR2 YSLEER. As DNA, the CDR3 is TGCGCCAGCAGCCACGCAGTTACAGCAAGGGGACAGGAGACCCAGTACTTC. This translates into CASSHAVTARGQETQYF.

This clone showed up just a few times. V is TRBV9 and J is TRBJ2-7; 8 nucleotides match TRBD2. Germline CDR1 is SGDLS and CDR2 is YYNGEE. V gave up 2 bases and J gave up 5 bases; unmatched junction bases: 6. The CDR3 covers 14 residues. The chain's CDR3 is CASSVGTSAHEQYF. The CDR3 DNA follows: TGTGCCAGCAGCGTGGGGACTAGTGCCCACGAGCAGTACTTC.

This chain uses TRBV9 with TRBJ1-1; TRBD1 agrees at 9 bases. Trimming cost V 4 bases and J 3 bases; bases outside gene matches: 13. The CDR3 has 17 amino acids. CDR1 SGDLS and CDR2 YYNGEE come from the germline V gene. The CDR3 DNA sequence: TGTGCCAGCAGCTCCCACCGTTGGACAGGGGCGGACACTGAAGCTTTCTTT. It yields the protein CASSSHRWTGADTEAFF.

This clone has only one observation. This chain uses TRBV19 with TRBJ2-5; the D gene is possibly TRBD1 (6 bases). Trimming pared 1 base from V and 4 bases from J, leaving 13 bases between. Germline V lookup: CDR1 LNHDA, CDR2 SQIVND (reference sequence). CDR3 length: 15 amino acids. The CDR3 here is CASSIGQGRGETQYF. CDR3 coding DNA: TGTGCCAGTAGTATAGGTCAGGGGCGCGGAGAGACCCAGTACTTC.

This chain links TRBV29-1 with TRBJ2-4; D gene uncertain. Per germline, CDR1 SQVTM and CDR2 ANQGSEA. V was pared by 2 bases and J by 6 bases, with 8 bases between. This CDR3 is built from 12 residues. The CDR3 is CSVEIQTNIQYF. The CDR3 bases are TGCAGCGTTGAAATACAGACAAACATTCAGTACTTC. Together with reference TRBV29-1 and TRBJ2-4, the CDR3 gives the full variable domain: SAVISQKPSRDICQRGTSLTIQCQVDSQVTMMFWYRQQPGQSLTLIATANQGSEATYESGFVIDKFPISRPNLTFSTLTVSNMSPEDSSIYLCSVEIQTNIQYFGAGTRLSVL.

The gene calls are TRBV9 and TRBJ1-3; unclear D gene. The CDR3 is 15 amino acids. Trimming removed 0 bases at V and 2 bases at J, with 9 bases between. The germline V gene has CDR1 SGDLS and CDR2 YYNGEE. The CDR3 reads CASSVDPRTGNTIYF. The CDR3 nucleotides are TGTGCCAGCAGCGTAGATCCCAGGACTGGAAACACCATATATTTT. Looking up the rest from reference TRBV9 and TRBJ1-3 gives the full variable domain: DSGVTQTPKHLITATGQRVTLRCSPRSGDLSVYWYQQSLDQGLQFLIQYYNGEERAKGNILERFSAQQFPDLHSELNLSSLELGDSALYFCASSVDPRTGNTIYFGEGSWLTVV.

The chain combines TRBV4-3 with TRBJ2-1; 12 positions agree with TRBD2. J was trimmed by 0 bases and V by 0 bases; bases with no gene match: 3. Per the germline V gene, CDR1 is LGHNA and CDR2 is YSLEER. The CDR3 loop spans 18 amino acids. CDR3 nucleotides: TGCGCCAGCAGCCAAGATCTAGCGGGAGGGAGCTCCTACAATGAGCAGTTCTTC. Translation gives CASSQDLAGGSSYNEQFF.

The chain employs TRBV28 and TRBJ1-5; weak D call: TRBD1 (5 bases). Germline V gene sequence: CDR1 MDHEN, CDR2 SYDVKM. The germline V and J ends were trimmed by 8 bases and 5 bases, with 13 bases remaining between them. The CDR3 spans 13 residues. The CDR3 DNA reads TGTGCCAGCCTGCGGCAGGGATATCAGCCCCAGCATTTT. Translated: CASLRQGYQPQHF.

The chain employs TRBV5-1 and TRBJ2-7; D uncertain. V shed 0 bases and J shed 0 bases, with 7 bases lying between them. This CDR3 has 14 residues. Germline V CDR1 and CDR2: SGHRS, YFSETQ. CDR3: CASSLASFSYEQYF. In DNA form, the CDR3 reads TGCGCCAGCAGCTTGGCCTCGTTCTCCTACGAGCAGTACTTC. The full variable domain, with the rest looked up from reference TRBV5-1 and TRBJ2-7, is KAGVTQTPRYLIKTRGQQVTLSCSPISGHRSVSWYQQTPGQGLQFLFEYFSETQRNKGNFPGRFSGRQFSNSRSEMNVSTLELGDSALYLCASSLASFSYEQYFGPGTRLTVT.

This sequence joins TRBV29-1 and TRBJ2-7, with D maybe TRBD2 (6 bases). Trimming removed 7 bases at V and 2 bases at J, with 15 bases between. CDR3 length equals 13 residues. Germline lookup yields CDR1 SQVTM and CDR2 ANQGSEA. The CDR3 sequence is CSASLASAYEQYF. The CDR3 coding sequence is TGCAGCGCAAGTCTAGCGTCTGCCTACGAGCAGTACTTC.

The J gene is TRBJ2-3, the V gene TRBV5-1; TRBD2 matches at 8 bases. Trimming cost V 4 bases and J 0 bases; bases outside gene matches: 4. CDR3 size: 15 residues. Germline CDR1 and CDR2: SGHRS and YFSETQ. The CDR3 sequence: CASSTTSASTDTQYF. The CDR3, as DNA: TGCGCCAGCAGCACGACTAGCGCTAGCACAGATACGCAGTATTTT.

The V call is TRBV9, the J call TRBJ2-1; 12 nucleotides match TRBD2. CDR3 size: 15 residues. The V gene end was trimmed by 5 bases and the J gene end by 6 bases; junction bases not matched to a gene: 6. Per germline, CDR1 SGDLS and CDR2 YYNGEE. The CDR3 is CASSYTSGRFNEQFF. In DNA form, the CDR3 reads TGTGCCAGCAGTTATACTAGCGGGAGGTTCAATGAGCAGTTCTTC.

V is TRBV2 and J is TRBJ2-5; 9 nucleotides match TRBD2. In germline, CDR1 is SNHLY, CDR2 FYNNEI. The CDR3 covers 14 residues. V lost 7 bases and J lost 2; bases outside the gene matches: 5. This CDR3 is CASTREGIQETQYF. In nucleotides, the CDR3 is TGTGCCAGCACGCGGGAGGGGATTCAAGAGACCCAGTACTTC.

Written as DNA, the CDR3 is TGTGCCAGCAGCTTGGGACTAGCGGCATCCTACGAGCAGTACTTC. This gives the protein CASSLGLAASYEQYF. V and J are TRBV11-1 and TRBJ2-7; TRBD2 matches 11 bases. Trimming at V came to 3 bases and at J to 1 base, leaving 2 bases not matched to a gene. Germline CDR1 reads SGHAT; CDR2 reads FQDESV (reference sequence). The CDR3 extends over 15 amino acids.

The chain employs TRBV28 and TRBJ2-5; 8 nucleotides align to TRBD1. The CDR3 covers 17 residues. The V gene end was trimmed by 4 bases and the J gene end by 4 bases; junction bases not matched to a gene: 14. CDR1 and CDR2 from the germline V gene are MDHEN and SYDVKM. CDR3 protein: CASSYFAGTGHGETQYF. CDR3 in DNA: TGTGCCAGCAGTTACTTTGCCGGGACAGGCCATGGAGAGACCCAGTACTTC.

This clone was detected once. The rearrangement uses TRBV5-1 and TRBJ2-5; TRBD1 matches at 10 bases. Germline CDR1 SGHRS, CDR2 YFSETQ. This CDR3 comprises 14 residues. Trimming took 3 bases from V and 5 from J; bases not matched to a gene: 4. This chain's CDR3 is CASSSDRGQETQYF. In DNA, the CDR3 is TGCGCCAGCAGCTCAGACAGGGGGCAGGAGACCCAGTACTTC.

The chain has TRBV7-2 and TRBJ2-3; possibly TRBD2 for D (5 bases). V was shortened by 6 bases and J by 5 bases, with 15 bases between the two germline ends. The CDR3 extends over 14 amino acids. Germline lookup yields CDR1 SGHTA and CDR2 FQGNSA. The chain's CDR3 is CASSTTIAQDTQYF. The CDR3 bases are TGTGCCAGCAGTACCACCATAGCGCAAGATACGCAGTATTTT. The whole variable domain, filled in from reference TRBV7-2 and TRBJ2-3, reads GAGVSQSPSNKVTEKGKDVELRCDPISGHTALYWYRQSLGQGLEFLIYFQGNSAPDKSGLPSDRFSAERTGGSVSTLTIQRTQQEDSAVYLCASSTTIAQDTQYFGPGTRLTVL.

This chain links TRBV7-8 with TRBJ1-1; 8 bases align to TRBD1. Trimming took 5 bases from V and 4 from J; bases not matched to a gene: 27. The germline gives CDR1 SGHVS, CDR2 FQNEAQ. The CDR3 covers 21 residues. CDR3 coding DNA: TGTGCCAGCAGCCTAAGAAGAGGACAGGGCATAAAGGTGGGGTGGCCCACTGAAGCTTTCTTT. This codes for CASSLRRGQGIKVGWPTEAFF.

The chain couples TRBV4-3 to TRBJ2-7, with D perhaps matching TRBD1 (6 bases). V dropped 4 bases and J dropped 6 bases, with 10 bases sitting between them. Germline V lookup: CDR1 LGHNA, CDR2 YSLEER. The CDR3 has 12 residues. CDR3 protein: CASSLGGFEQYF. The DNA for the CDR3 is TGCGCCAGCAGCCTAGGGGGATTCGAGCAGTACTTC.

The gene calls are TRBV19 and TRBJ2-7; 9 nucleotides agree with TRBD1. The CDR3 runs to 13 residues. Looked up from germline, CDR1 is LNHDA and CDR2 is SQIVND (reference sequence). Trimming removed 5 bases from V and 5 bases from J; junction bases left unmatched: 4. The CDR3 loop is CASSVRDRDEQYF. CDR3 DNA: TGTGCCAGTAGTGTAAGGGACAGGGACGAGCAGTACTTC. Variable domain in full (rest from reference TRBV19 and TRBJ2-7): DGGITQSPKYLFRKEGQNVTLSCEQNLNHDAMYWYRQDPGQGLRLIYYSQIVNDFQKGDIAEGYSVSREKKESFPLTVTSAQKNPTAFYLCASSVRDRDEQYFGPGTRLTVT.

This rearrangement joins TRBV5-1 to TRBJ1-2, with 7 bases that match TRBD1. The germline gives CDR1 SGHRS, CDR2 YFSETQ. Trimming removed 4 bases from V and 5 bases from J; junction bases left unmatched: 5. The CDR3 covers 13 residues. Here the CDR3 DNA reads TGCGCCAGCAGCGTGGGACAGACTTATGGCTACACCTTC. This gives the protein CASSVGQTYGYTF.

On this clone: One junction end disagrees with the germline gene, perhaps due to a read error. The J gene is TRBJ2-7, the V gene TRBV7-9; D uncertain. The CDR3 is made up of 15 amino acids. Germline loops: CDR1 SEHNR, CDR2 FQNEAQ (reference sequence). This chain's CDR3 is CASSLAVGRSFEQYF. As DNA, the CDR3 is TGTGCCAGCAGCTTAGCGGTCGGCAGGTCCTTCGAGCAGTACTTC.

This clone was recorded a few times. The chain combines TRBV9 with TRBJ1-1, with D maybe TRBD1 (6 bases). V lost 3 bases, J lost 7 bases, and 16 bases lay in between. Germline CDR1 reads SGDLS; CDR2 reads YYNGEE. This CDR3 has 14 residues. The CDR3: CASSASGQMDEAFF. The DNA of the CDR3 is TGTGCCAGCAGCGCCTCGGGACAAATGGATGAAGCTTTCTTT. The entire variable domain, with the rest obtained from reference TRBV9 and TRBJ1-1, is as follows: DSGVTQTPKHLITATGQRVTLRCSPRSGDLSVYWYQQSLDQGLQFLIQYYNGEERAKGNILERFSAQQFPDLHSELNLSSLELGDSALYFCASSASGQMDEAFFGQGTRLTVV.